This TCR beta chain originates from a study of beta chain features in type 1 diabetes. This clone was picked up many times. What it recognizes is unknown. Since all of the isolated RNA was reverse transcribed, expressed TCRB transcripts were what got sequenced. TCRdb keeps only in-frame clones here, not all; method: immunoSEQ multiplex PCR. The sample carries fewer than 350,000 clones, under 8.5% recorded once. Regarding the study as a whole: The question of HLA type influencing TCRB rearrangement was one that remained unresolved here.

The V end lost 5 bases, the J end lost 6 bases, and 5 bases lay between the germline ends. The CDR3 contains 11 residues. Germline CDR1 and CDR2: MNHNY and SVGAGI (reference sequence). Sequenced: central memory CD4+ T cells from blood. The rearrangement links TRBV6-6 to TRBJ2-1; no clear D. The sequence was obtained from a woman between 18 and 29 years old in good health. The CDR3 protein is CASSPLNEQFF. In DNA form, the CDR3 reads TGTGCCAGCAGTCCCCTCAATGAGCAGTTCTTC.